This is a list of T cell receptor beta chains from one sample in a study of cytomegalovirus exposure and HLA in healthy donors. Sequencing was performed with immunoSEQ multiplex PCR; in TCRdb, only in-frame clones are kept and a portion is missing. The sample lists 250,000 or so clones, 80% to 95% occurring once. The sequencing sample was made of PBMCs. Receptors were obtained from a girl aged 2 to 10 in good health and CMV-seronegative. Each CDR3 is given with its conserved first and last residue. The order of the fields is J gene, D gene, clone size, V gene, CDR3 protein, CDR3 DNA. The D gene is left open where the match is weak. Size tells how often a clone was seen (once, few, many) or the class of an expanded clone, and some rows leave it out.

J gene: TRBJ1-1; D gene: .; clone size: .; V gene: TRBV6-5; CDR3 protein: CASRPGFNTEAFF; CDR3 DNA: TGTGCCAGTCGGCCGGGATTCAACACTGAAGCTTTCTTT
J gene: TRBJ2-3; D gene: TRBD2; clone size: few; V gene: TRBV5-4; CDR3 protein: CASSTGTSGSTDTQYF; CDR3 DNA: TGTGCCAGCAGCACCGGGACTAGCGGGAGTACAGATACGCAGTATTTT
J gene: TRBJ2-7; D gene: TRBD1; clone size: .; V gene: TRBV18; CDR3 protein: CASSPQTGSAEQYF; CDR3 DNA: TGTGCCAGCTCACCCCAGACAGGGAGCGCCGAGCAGTACTTC
J gene: TRBJ1-1; D gene: TRBD1; clone size: .; V gene: TRBV7-2; CDR3 protein: CASSLDRGLNTEAFF; CDR3 DNA: TGTGCCAGCAGCTTGGACAGGGGACTGAACACTGAAGCTTTCTTT
J gene: TRBJ2-1; D gene: TRBD1; clone size: .; V gene: TRBV5-4; CDR3 protein: CASSLPRQGKNNEQFF; CDR3 DNA: TGTGCCAGCAGCTTGCCGAGACAGGGAAAAAACAATGAGCAGTTCTTC
J gene: TRBJ1-2; D gene: .; clone size: .; V gene: TRBV29-1; CDR3 protein: CSVRTVEGYTF; CDR3 DNA: TGCAGCGTGAGGACAGTGGAGGGCTACACCTTC
J gene: TRBJ2-1; D gene: .; clone size: .; V gene: TRBV5-4; CDR3 protein: CASSLVGGIDNEQFF; CDR3 DNA: TGTGCCAGCAGCTTGGTCGGGGGTATCGACAATGAGCAGTTCTTC
J gene: TRBJ2-7; D gene: .; clone size: .; V gene: TRBV28; CDR3 protein: CASSLSKLNRPTYEQYF; CDR3 DNA: TGTGCCAGCAGTCTATCTAAGCTTAACAGACCAACCTACGAGCAGTACTTC
J gene: TRBJ2-7; D gene: TRBD1; clone size: once; V gene: TRBV29-1; CDR3 protein: CSVEAYRDRVYEQYF; CDR3 DNA: TGCAGCGTTGAAGCATATAGGGACAGGGTTTACGAGCAGTACTTC
J gene: TRBJ2-1; D gene: TRBD2; clone size: .; V gene: TRBV12-5; CDR3 protein: CASGLRGRPFF; CDR3 DNA: TGTGCTAGTGGTCTGCGCGGGAGACCGTTCTTC
J gene: TRBJ1-4; D gene: .; clone size: .; V gene: TRBV19; CDR3 protein: CASSIRTDTTNEKLFF; CDR3 DNA: TGTGCCAGTAGTATCCGGACAGATACAACTAATGAAAAACTGTTTTTT
J gene: TRBJ1-2; D gene: TRBD1; clone size: .; V gene: TRBV6-5; CDR3 protein: CASSYSGQGFNYGYTF; CDR3 DNA: TGTGCCAGCAGTTACTCGGGACAGGGCTTTAACTATGGCTACACCTTC
J gene: TRBJ1-3; D gene: .; clone size: .; V gene: TRBV9; CDR3 protein: CASSVEIQGGPQAGNTIYF; CDR3 DNA: TGTGCCAGCAGCGTAGAGATCCAGGGAGGGCCCCAGGCTGGAAACACCATATATTTT
J gene: TRBJ1-2; D gene: .; clone size: .; V gene: TRBV27; CDR3 protein: CAPPGGGYTF; CDR3 DNA: TGTGCCCCCCCCGGGGGAGGCTACACCTTC
J gene: TRBJ1-4; D gene: .; clone size: .; V gene: TRBV18; CDR3 protein: CASSPGGRGNEKLFF; CDR3 DNA: TGTGCCAGCTCACCAGGTGGCAGGGGAAATGAAAAACTGTTTTTT
J gene: TRBJ1-5; D gene: .; clone size: .; V gene: TRBV6-5; CDR3 protein: CASTRKGDSNQPQHF; CDR3 DNA: TGTGCCAGCACCCGGAAAGGAGATAGCAATCAGCCCCAGCATTTT
J gene: TRBJ2-7; D gene: .; clone size: .; V gene: TRBV27; CDR3 protein: CASSLVGRRYEQYF; CDR3 DNA: TGTGCCAGCAGTTTAGTGGGGCGCCGCTACGAGCAGTACTTC
J gene: TRBJ1-4; D gene: .; clone size: .; V gene: TRBV19; CDR3 protein: CASRRRDTATNEKLFF; CDR3 DNA: TGTGCCAGTAGACGCCGGGACACCGCAACTAATGAAAAACTGTTTTTT
J gene: TRBJ2-5; D gene: .; clone size: .; V gene: TRBV5-6; CDR3 protein: CASSARLLIQETQYF; CDR3 DNA: TGTGCCAGCAGCGCAAGACTACTAATTCAAGAGACCCAGTACTTC
J gene: TRBJ1-3; D gene: TRBD1; clone size: once; V gene: TRBV19; CDR3 protein: CASRIGGQTYSGNTIYF; CDR3 DNA: TGTGCCAGTAGGATTGGGGGACAGACCTACTCTGGAAACACCATATATTTT
J gene: TRBJ1-5; D gene: .; clone size: .; V gene: TRBV19; CDR3 protein: CASSIGQGTWPQHF; CDR3 DNA: TGTGCCAGTAGTATTGGGCAAGGGACATGGCCCCAGCATTTT
J gene: TRBJ2-3; D gene: .; clone size: .; V gene: TRBV5-4; CDR3 protein: CASSHQTDTQYF; CDR3 DNA: TGTGCCAGCAGTCATCAGACAGATACGCAGTATTTT
J gene: TRBJ2-7; D gene: TRBD1; clone size: .; V gene: TRBV18; CDR3 protein: CASSPRTGSPYEQYF; CDR3 DNA: TGTGCCAGCTCACCTAGGACAGGGAGCCCCTACGAGCAGTACTTC
J gene: TRBJ1-6; D gene: .; clone size: .; V gene: TRBV6-1; CDR3 protein: CASSVDRDNYNSPLHF; CDR3 DNA: TGTGCCAGCAGTGTAGACCGGGACAACTATAATTCACCCCTCCACTTT
J gene: TRBJ2-1; D gene: TRBD2; clone size: .; V gene: TRBV27; CDR3 protein: CASSLSSGTWEQFF; CDR3 DNA: TGTGCCAGCAGTCTCTCTAGCGGAACGTGGGAGCAGTTCTTC
J gene: TRBJ2-5; D gene: TRBD2; clone size: .; V gene: TRBV19; CDR3 protein: CASSGRFQETQYF; CDR3 DNA: TGTGCCAGTAGCGGGAGGTTCCAAGAGACCCAGTACTTC
J gene: TRBJ2-1; D gene: TRBD2; clone size: once; V gene: TRBV9; CDR3 protein: CASSDLAGDYNEQFF; CDR3 DNA: TGTGCCAGCAGCGACTTAGCGGGGGACTACAATGAGCAGTTCTTC
J gene: TRBJ1-2; D gene: .; clone size: .; V gene: TRBV7-2; CDR3 protein: CASSLAGGGNYGYTF; CDR3 DNA: TGTGCCAGCAGCTTAGCTGGCGGGGGGAACTATGGCTACACCTTC
J gene: TRBJ2-5; D gene: TRBD2; clone size: .; V gene: TRBV5-4; CDR3 protein: CASSFSGRQETQYF; CDR3 DNA: TGTGCCAGCAGCTTCAGCGGGAGGCAGGAGACCCAGTACTTC
J gene: TRBJ2-7; D gene: .; clone size: .; V gene: TRBV5-5; CDR3 protein: CASREPGRSYEQYF; CDR3 DNA: TGTGCCAGCAGGGAGCCAGGGCGGTCCTACGAGCAGTACTTC
J gene: TRBJ2-7; D gene: .; clone size: .; V gene: TRBV2; CDR3 protein: CASSDEDSTWDEQYF; CDR3 DNA: TGTGCCAGCAGTGACGAAGACTCGACTTGGGACGAGCAGTACTTC
J gene: TRBJ2-1; D gene: .; clone size: .; V gene: TRBV27; CDR3 protein: CASSSQGDEQFF; CDR3 DNA: TGTGCCAGCAGTTCGCAAGGAGATGAGCAGTTCTTC
J gene: TRBJ2-7; D gene: .; clone size: .; V gene: TRBV7-2; CDR3 protein: CASSSLVSEQYF; CDR3 DNA: TGTGCCAGCAGCTCGCTAGTCTCCGAGCAGTACTTC
J gene: TRBJ2-3; D gene: TRBD2; clone size: once; V gene: TRBV27; CDR3 protein: CASSFGGDLSDTQYF; CDR3 DNA: TGTGCCAGCAGTTTTGGGGGGGACCTCTCAGATACGCAGTATTTT
J gene: TRBJ2-4; D gene: TRBD1; clone size: .; V gene: TRBV5-4; CDR3 protein: CASSLADRENIQYF; CDR3 DNA: TGTGCCAGCAGCTTGGCCGACAGGGAAAACATTCAGTACTTC
J gene: TRBJ1-1; D gene: .; clone size: once; V gene: TRBV5-1; CDR3 protein: CASSLTGTANEAFF; CDR3 DNA: TGCGCCAGCAGCTTGACCGGGACTGCAAATGAAGCTTTCTTT
J gene: TRBJ1-4; D gene: .; clone size: once; V gene: TRBV2; CDR3 protein: CASSDGGTSNEKLFF; CDR3 DNA: TGTGCCAGCAGTGATGGAGGGACCTCTAATGAAAAACTGTTTTTT
J gene: TRBJ1-1; D gene: .; clone size: .; V gene: TRBV11-2; CDR3 protein: CASSLGLVNTEAFF; CDR3 DNA: TGTGCCAGCAGCTTAGGTTTAGTGAACACTGAAGCTTTCTTT
J gene: TRBJ2-7; D gene: TRBD1; clone size: .; V gene: TRBV10-3; CDR3 protein: CAIMRTGGTYEQYF; CDR3 DNA: TGTGCCATCATGAGGACAGGGGGGACCTACGAGCAGTACTTC
J gene: TRBJ2-1; D gene: .; clone size: once; V gene: TRBV28; CDR3 protein: CASSLPGVSYNEQFF; CDR3 DNA: TGTGCCAGCAGTTTACCGGGGGTCTCCTACAATGAGCAGTTCTTC
J gene: TRBJ1-4; D gene: TRBD1; clone size: .; V gene: TRBV4-1; CDR3 protein: CASSRVGTENEKLFF; CDR3 DNA: TGCGCCAGCAGCCGCGTAGGGACAGAGAATGAAAAACTGTTTTTT
J gene: TRBJ1-2; D gene: TRBD1; clone size: .; V gene: TRBV5-1; CDR3 protein: CASSFLTGQGFYGYTF; CDR3 DNA: TGCGCCAGCAGCTTCCTAACCGGACAGGGATTCTATGGCTACACCTTC
J gene: TRBJ2-2; D gene: TRBD1; clone size: .; V gene: TRBV5-4; CDR3 protein: CASSLEGAWTGELFF; CDR3 DNA: TGTGCCAGCAGCTTGGAGGGGGCTTGGACCGGGGAGCTGTTTTTT
J gene: TRBJ2-7; D gene: TRBD2; clone size: .; V gene: TRBV7-6; CDR3 protein: CASSLGAGGPIEQYF; CDR3 DNA: TGTGCCAGCAGCTTAGGGGCGGGAGGGCCGATCGAGCAGTACTTC
J gene: TRBJ2-3; D gene: .; clone size: .; V gene: TRBV5-1; CDR3 protein: CASSLASSLQYF; CDR3 DNA: TGCGCCAGCAGCTTGGCGAGTAGCCTGCAGTATTTT
J gene: TRBJ1-4; D gene: .; clone size: .; V gene: TRBV2; CDR3 protein: CASSGIRGFNEKLFF; CDR3 DNA: TGTGCCAGCAGTGGAATTCGGGGGTTTAATGAAAAACTGTTTTTT
J gene: TRBJ1-2; D gene: .; clone size: .; V gene: TRBV23-1; CDR3 protein: CASSQYTSYGYTF; CDR3 DNA: TGCGCCAGCAGTCAATACACCAGCTATGGCTACACCTTC
J gene: TRBJ2-1; D gene: TRBD1; clone size: .; V gene: TRBV7-9; CDR3 protein: CASSPRTGQSYNEQFF; CDR3 DNA: TGTGCCAGCAGCCCTCGGACAGGACAATCCTACAATGAGCAGTTCTTC
J gene: TRBJ1-2; D gene: TRBD1; clone size: .; V gene: TRBV28; CDR3 protein: CASSLQGAIGYTF; CDR3 DNA: TGTGCCAGCAGCCTCCAGGGGGCGATCGGCTACACCTTC
J gene: TRBJ1-5; D gene: .; clone size: .; V gene: TRBV7-8; CDR3 protein: CASSSSQGSNQPQHF; CDR3 DNA: TGTGCCAGCAGCTCTTCACAGGGAAGCAATCAGCCCCAGCATTTT
J gene: TRBJ2-2; D gene: TRBD1; clone size: .; V gene: TRBV28; CDR3 protein: CASSHRGTGNTGELFF; CDR3 DNA: TGTGCCAGCAGTCACCGAGGGACAGGGAACACCGGGGAGCTGTTTTTT
J gene: TRBJ1-2; D gene: TRBD1; clone size: .; V gene: TRBV5-1; CDR3 protein: CASSTGEGQDYGYTF; CDR3 DNA: TGCGCCAGCAGCACCGGGGAAGGACAGGACTATGGCTACACCTTC
J gene: TRBJ1-4; D gene: .; clone size: .; V gene: TRBV9; CDR3 protein: CASSPEGGIDEKLFF; CDR3 DNA: TGTGCCAGCAGCCCCGAGGGGGGGATAGATGAAAAACTGTTTTTT
J gene: TRBJ2-1; D gene: .; clone size: .; V gene: TRBV6-5; CDR3 protein: CASSLQRTAYNEQFF; CDR3 DNA: TGTGCCAGCAGCCTCCAGAGGACTGCCTACAATGAGCAGTTCTTC
J gene: TRBJ1-5; D gene: .; clone size: once; V gene: TRBV14; CDR3 protein: CASSLDSNQPQHF; CDR3 DNA: TGTGCCAGCAGCCTTGACAGTAATCAGCCCCAGCATTTT
J gene: TRBJ2-7; D gene: TRBD2; clone size: .; V gene: TRBV5-1; CDR3 protein: CASSFFSGRGSYEQYF; CDR3 DNA: TGCGCCAGCAGCTTTTTTAGCGGGAGGGGCTCCTACGAGCAGTACTTC
J gene: TRBJ1-5; D gene: TRBD1; clone size: .; V gene: TRBV19; CDR3 protein: CASRGTGPNQPQHF; CDR3 DNA: TGTGCCAGTAGGGGGACAGGGCCAAATCAGCCCCAGCATTTT